The text below deals with one TCR beta chain. The antigen is not known. This CDR3 region has 15 residues. Trimming removed 6 bases at V and 2 bases at J, with 17 bases between. The germline gives CDR1 LNHDA, CDR2 SQIVND (reference sequence). These data belong to a study of T cells after yellow fever vaccination. Study as a whole: Any fraction with a low cell number was prepared using SMART-Seq v4 Ultra Low Input. Study-wide findings and caveats: Weaker overall, the secondary response nonetheless peaked faster (day 5 versus 15). Clones that expanded after primary vaccination mostly reappeared after the booster (approximately 96% CD4, about 91% CD8). Clonotype sharing between CD4 and CD8 compartments was small.

TCRdb re-called the 5' RACE reads through MiXCR, storing one row per CDR3 protein. The sample yields hundreds of thousands of distinct CDR3 sequences, about 14% seen once. The TCR originated in a man younger than 45 who received the YFV17D yellow fever vaccine. The rearrangement uses TRBV19 and TRBJ2-7; perhaps TRBD2 as D (6 bases). The sample here was PBMCs, taken on the day of the yellow fever booster vaccination. CDR3 amino acids: CASRELGGETYEQYF. The CDR3 DNA sequence: TGTGCCAGTAGGGAATTGGGCGGGGAGACCTACGAGCAGTACTTC.